These 11 T cell receptor beta chains were all obtained from the same sample, sequenced in a study of cytomegalovirus exposure and HLA in healthy donors (dated by TCRdb to 2016 to 2017). The library was obtained by the immunoSEQ multiplex PCR assay. For the multiplex PCR, a mixture combining 60 forward primers for TCR Vbeta segments and 13 reverse primers for TCR Jbeta segments was used. TCRdb took over this immuneACCESS table, retaining in-frame rearrangements with V and J assigned. Such tables are incomplete; in checked studies, under half of the missing clones stem from an unresolved V gene, and the remainder is unexplained. This sample comprises approximately 150,000 clones, about four fifths of them detected only once. Clones ranked in the top ten supply under 8% of the sample. Sequenced: PBMCs. The receptors shown here come from a man aged 45-65 years in good health and CMV-seropositive.

This sequence joins TRBV9 and TRBJ2-1; D is perhaps TRBD2 (6 bases). The CDR3 totals 15 residues. V was cut by 3 bases and J by 3 bases, with 13 bases left in between. Germline assignment: CDR1 SGDLS and CDR2 YYNGEE. This chain's CDR3 is CASSDLAGIYNEQFF. The CDR3 DNA reads as TGTGCCAGCAGCGATCTGGCGGGGATCTACAATGAGCAGTTCTTC.

The J gene is TRBJ2-1, the V gene TRBV30, with D possibly being TRBD2 (11 bases). The CDR3 totals 19 residues. Looked up from germline, CDR1 is GTSNPN and CDR2 is SVGIG (reference sequence). CDR3 sequence reads: CARGTGVSGRVLINNEQFF. The CDR3, as DNA: TGTGCTCGAGGGACAGGGGTTAGCGGGAGGGTCCTAATTAACAATGAGCAGTTCTTC.

V usage is TRBV10-3 and J usage is TRBJ2-4; D is ambiguous. Germline V CDR1 and CDR2: ENHRY, SYGVKD. The CDR3 extends over 13 amino acids. V shed 2 bases and J shed 9 bases, with 11 bases lying between them. CDR3 region: CAISEAATSIQYF. For the CDR3, the DNA is TGTGCCATCAGTGAGGCAGCGACCTCCATTCAGTACTTC.

The V gene is TRBV19, the J gene TRBJ2-2; D is possibly TRBD1 (5 bases). Per the germline V gene, CDR1 is LNHDA and CDR2 is SQIVND (reference sequence). This CDR3 has 14 amino acids. Trimming took 3 bases from V and 5 from J, leaving 10 bases between them. The CDR3 DNA is TGTGCCAGTAGTATCCAAGGGGCGACCGGGGAGCTGTTTTTT. The encoded protein is CASSIQGATGELFF.

With regard to this clone: The junction shows a germline mismatch at one end, possibly a read error. The chain joins TRBV19 to TRBJ1-2, with D possibly being TRBD1 (5 bases). Germline V gives CDR1 LNHDA, CDR2 SQIVND (reference sequence). The CDR3 spans 12 residues. CDR3 residues: CASSMRQLSVAF. The CDR3 nucleotides are TGTGCCAGTAGTATGAGACAGCTTTCAGTGGCCTTC.

This clone has just one count. This chain links TRBV5-5 with TRBJ2-6, with 7 positions matching TRBD1. J lost 1 base, V lost 7 bases, and 8 bases had no gene match. The CDR3 loop spans 16 amino acids. Germline assignment: CDR1 SGHKS and CDR2 YYEKEE (reference sequence). The CDR3 loop is CASGTDRASGANVLTF. The CDR3 DNA reads TGTGCCAGCGGAACAGACAGGGCGTCTGGGGCCAACGTCCTGACTTTC.

This clone is labeled as medium-sized. The chain carries TRBV14 and TRBJ2-2; no clear D. Between the trimmed V and J ends, which lost 0 bases and 7 bases, there was a span of 12 bases. CDR1 and CDR2 from the germline V gene are SGHDN and FVKESK. CDR3 length: 15 residues. This CDR3 is CASSQDSALSGELFF. The CDR3 bases are TGTGCCAGCAGCCAAGACTCCGCGTTAAGCGGGGAGCTGTTTTTT.

This chain joins TRBV5-4 and TRBJ2-5, with D possibly TRBD2 on 5 matching bases. V lost 1 base and J lost 3, with 10 bases in between. Looked up from germline, CDR1 is SGHNT and CDR2 is YYREEE (reference sequence). This CDR3 region has 14 residues. The CDR3 DNA sequence: TGTGCCAGCAGCTTGTGGTCCGGGGAAGAGACCCAGTACTTC. Encoded protein: CASSLWSGEETQYF.

The chain combines TRBV5-1 with TRBJ2-2; 8 bases line up with TRBD2. CDR1 is SGHRS and CDR2 is YFSETQ in the germline V gene. The CDR3 sequence is 14 residues long. V shed 4 bases, J shed 3 bases, and the junction held 2 bases outside the gene matches. CDR3 in amino acids: CASSALADTGELFF. In DNA form, the CDR3 reads TGCGCCAGCAGCGCACTAGCGGACACCGGGGAGCTGTTTTTT.

The gene calls are TRBV5-6 and TRBJ1-2; perhaps TRBD1 as D (5 bases). Trimming shortened V by 0 bases and J by 8 bases, and 17 bases separated the two germline ends. Germline-derived CDR1 and CDR2 are SGHDT and YYEEEE. The CDR3 loop spans 15 amino acids. CDR3 sequence: CASSLGSRVEMGYTF. The CDR3 region has the DNA TGTGCCAGCAGCTTGGGGAGCAGGGTCGAAATGGGCTACACCTTC. The full variable domain, in which reference TRBV5-6 and TRBJ1-2 provide the parts outside the CDR3, is DAGVTQSPTHLIKTRGQQVTLRCSPKSGHDTVSWYQQALGQGPQFIFQYYEEEERQRGNFPDRFSGHQFPNYSSELNVNALLLGDSALYLCASSLGSRVEMGYTFGSGTRLTVV.

The J gene is TRBJ2-7, the V gene TRBV18; 9 bases are shared with TRBD2. The CDR3 spans 15 residues. V was clipped by 0 bases and J by 4 bases; unmatched bases: 4. Germline V gives CDR1 KGHSH, CDR2 LQKENI. The CDR3 loop is CASSPPSGSLYEQYF. DNA for the CDR3: TGTGCCAGCTCACCACCTAGCGGGAGTTTGTACGAGCAGTACTTC.